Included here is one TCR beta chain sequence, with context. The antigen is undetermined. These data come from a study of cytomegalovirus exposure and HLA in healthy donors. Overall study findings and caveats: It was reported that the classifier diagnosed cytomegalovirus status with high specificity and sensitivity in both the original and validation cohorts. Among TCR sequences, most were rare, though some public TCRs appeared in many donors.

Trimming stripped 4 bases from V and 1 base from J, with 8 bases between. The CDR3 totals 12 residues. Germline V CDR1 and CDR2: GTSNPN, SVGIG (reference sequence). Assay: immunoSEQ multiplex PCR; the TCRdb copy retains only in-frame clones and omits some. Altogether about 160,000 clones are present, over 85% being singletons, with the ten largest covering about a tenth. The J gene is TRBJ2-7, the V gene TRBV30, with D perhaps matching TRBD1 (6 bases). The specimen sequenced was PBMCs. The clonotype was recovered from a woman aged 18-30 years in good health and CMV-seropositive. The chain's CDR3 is CAWTGESYEQYF. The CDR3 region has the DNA TGTGCCTGGACAGGGGAATCCTACGAGCAGTACTTC.